Below are 16 T cell receptor beta chains sequenced from a single sample in a study of blood T cell repertoires in COVID-19. Profiled with immunoSEQ multiplex PCR; TCRdb holds only in-frame clones, not every one. The repertoire holds 52,000 or so clones, with 75% to 85% as singletons. Material: peripheral blood. The receptors here all came from a human donor in a cohort sampled during active COVID-19.

The rearrangement uses TRBV25-1 and TRBJ2-1; 7 nucleotides line up with TRBD2. Unmatched junction bases numbered 4, after V lost 8 bases and J lost 0 bases. The CDR3 has 14 amino acids. The germline gives CDR1 MGHDK, CDR2 SYGVNS. The CDR3 region has the DNA TGTGCCAGCGTAAGCGGGACCTCCTACAATGAGCAGTTCTTC. It translates to CASVSGTSYNEQFF.

This clone was seen only once. The chain uses TRBV30 and TRBJ2-7; 9 bases align to TRBD2. Germline CDR1 is GTSNPN and CDR2 is SVGIG (reference sequence). V trimming: 2 bases; J trimming: 3 bases; junction bases outside the gene matches: 8. This CDR3 is 15 amino acids long. The CDR3 nucleotides are TGTGCCTGGAGTTTGGGGGGAGCGGGAGGCTACGAGCAGTACTTC. This encodes CAWSLGGAGGYEQYF.

This chain connects TRBV14 to TRBJ2-5; 12 bases map to TRBD2. V shed 3 bases and J 5 bases; nucleotides not matched to a gene: 4. CDR3 length equals 15 residues. CDR1 is SGHDN and CDR2 is FVKESK in the germline V gene. DNA of the CDR3: TGTGCCAGCAGCCAGAGACTAGCGGGAGTGGAGACCCAGTACTTC. This sequence encodes CASSQRLAGVETQYF.

The chain uses TRBV29-1 and TRBJ2-3; a weak D match, TRBD2 (7 bases). The CDR3 has 18 residues. V was shortened by 6 bases and J by 2 bases, with 27 bases between the two germline ends. CDR1 and CDR2 from the germline V gene are SQVTM and ANQGSEA. The CDR3 loop is CSVGGAFSGNLNTDTQYF. CDR3 bases: TGCAGCGTGGGGGGCGCTTTCAGCGGGAATCTGAACACAGATACGCAGTATTTT.

The rearrangement links TRBV12-3 or TRBV12-4 to TRBJ2-1; 8 bases agree with TRBD2. The CDR3 is 13 residues long. Germline trimming cut 4 bases from V and 9 bases from J; bases unmatched to any gene: 5. The CDR3 is CASSSGLVSEQFF. For the CDR3, the DNA is TGTGCCAGCAGTTCGGGACTAGTGAGTGAGCAGTTCTTC.

This clone appeared once. The chain carries TRBV28 and TRBJ2-7, with TRBD2 matching over 7 bases. V shed 2 bases, J shed 2 bases, and the junction held 6 bases outside the gene matches. The CDR3 is 15 amino acids. Germline lookup yields CDR1 MDHEN and CDR2 SYDVKM. CDR3 nucleotide sequence: TGTGCCAGCAGTTTACCCCTAGCGGATACCTACGAGCAGTACTTC. As protein: CASSLPLADTYEQYF.

The chain uses TRBV4-3 and TRBJ1-5, with D tentatively TRBD1 (5 bases). The CDR3 has 14 residues. V lost 0 bases and J lost 4, with 7 bases in between. The V gene's germline CDR1 is LGHNA and CDR2 YSLEER. CDR3 amino acids: CASSQDRVNQPQHF. CDR3 nucleotides: TGCGCCAGCAGCCAAGACAGGGTAAATCAGCCCCAGCATTTT.

The chain is built from TRBV28 and TRBJ2-7, with TRBD1 matching 9 bases. V trimming: 1 base; J trimming: 5 bases; junction bases outside the gene matches: 6. CDR1 is MDHEN, CDR2 SYDVKM, per germline. This CDR3 has 15 amino acids. The CDR3 sequence is CASSLFNRGLDEQYF. Here the CDR3 DNA reads TGTGCCAGCAGTTTATTTAACAGGGGGCTCGACGAGCAGTACTTC.

V is TRBV4-2 and J is TRBJ1-6; 7 bases agree with TRBD1. The CDR3 has 14 residues. V shed 4 bases and J 10 bases; nucleotides not matched to a gene: 7. Germline CDR1 reads LGHNA; CDR2 reads YNFKEQ. The chain's CDR3 is CASSPRQGVSPLHF. The CDR3 nucleotides read TGTGCCAGCAGCCCTCGACAGGGTGTGTCACCCCTCCACTTT.

This clone is deemed medium-sized. The chain combines TRBV6-2 or TRBV6-3 with TRBJ2-4, with 7 bases that match TRBD2. V gave up 4 bases and J gave up 8 bases; unmatched junction bases: 11. This CDR3 has 15 amino acids. Per the germline V gene, CDR1 is MNHEY and CDR2 is SVGEGT. In DNA form, the CDR3 reads TGTGCCAGCAGTTCGCACCCCAGGGCGGGGGACATTCAGTACTTC. Amino acids: CASSSHPRAGDIQYF.

This chain uses TRBV29-1 with TRBJ2-7; 11 bases align to TRBD2. V was clipped by 3 bases and J by 3 bases; unmatched bases: 10. The CDR3 is made up of 16 amino acids. Germline V lookup: CDR1 SQVTM, CDR2 ANQGSEA. This chain's CDR3 is CSVEGFGTSGLYEQYF. The CDR3 DNA follows: TGCAGCGTTGAGGGGTTTGGGACTAGCGGACTCTACGAGCAGTACTTC.

The genes are TRBV28 and TRBJ2-7; maybe TRBD2 (6 bases). In germline, CDR1 is MDHEN, CDR2 SYDVKM. There are 15 residues in the CDR3. Trimming shortened V by 6 bases and J by 7 bases, and 22 bases separated the two germline ends. CDR3 residues: CASRGFRDLAEEQYF. CDR3 bases: TGTGCCAGCAGGGGGTTCCGGGACTTGGCGGAGGAGCAGTACTTC.

The V and J genes are TRBV4-3 and TRBJ2-7, with 11 positions matching TRBD2. The germline gives CDR1 LGHNA, CDR2 YSLEER. V shed 3 bases and J 6 bases; nucleotides not matched to a gene: 4. The CDR3 extends over 14 amino acids. CDR3 sequence reads: CASSQIAGGSEQYF. The CDR3 bases are TGCGCCAGCAGCCAGATAGCGGGAGGGTCCGAGCAGTACTTC.

This chain uses TRBV29-1 with TRBJ2-7; 11 bases fit TRBD2. From germline, CDR1 is SQVTM and CDR2 ANQGSEA. The CDR3 has 15 residues. The V gene end was trimmed by 5 bases and the J gene end by 2 bases; junction bases not matched to a gene: 8. CDR3 residues: CSVSASGRNTYEQYF. The CDR3 DNA is TGCAGCGTTTCGGCTAGCGGGAGGAACACCTACGAGCAGTACTTC.

The V gene is TRBV3-1 (or the pseudogene TRBV3-2), the J gene TRBJ2-1; 11 positions agree with TRBD2. J lost 2 bases, V lost 7 bases, and 16 bases had no gene match. CDR1 is LGHDT and CDR2 is YNNKEL in the germline V gene (reference sequence). The CDR3 runs 19 residues. The CDR3 region has the DNA TGTGCCAGCACCCCTCAAGGTTATCTAGCGGGAGGCGCCTACAATGAGCAGTTCTTC. This gives the protein CASTPQGYLAGGAYNEQFF.

V and J are TRBV19 and TRBJ2-3; tentative D call: TRBD2 (6 bases). Germline values: CDR1 LNHDA, CDR2 SQIVND (reference sequence). The CDR3 loop spans 13 amino acids. V lost 9 bases to trimming and J lost 6 bases, with 16 bases between them. The CDR3 DNA sequence: TGTGCCAGCCACGCCGGGAGAGGGGATACGCAGTATTTT. Protein product: CASHAGRGDTQYF.